This T cell receptor (beta chain) comes out of a study of glioma-infiltrating T cells. As concerns this clonotype: Its cognate antigen is unknown.

General study points: Very few CDR3 sequences were shared between tissue and blood. Non-neoplastic patients had below-expected tissue-blood divergence, while all gliomas exceeded expectation.

Germline V gene data show CDR1 as SEHNR and CDR2 as FQNEAQ (reference sequence). CDR3 length: 12 residues. Trimming left V 3 bases short and J 5 bases short, with 7 bases between. Using RNA template, CDR3s of TCR alpha and beta were amplified with iRepertoire arm-PCR. Input was about 100-450 ng of tissue mRNA or PBMC total RNA. One entry per CDR3 protein results from TCRdb running MiXCR on the multiplex PCR reads. The table includes some 150,000 distinct CDR3 sequences, about 39% detected once. V is TRBV7-9 and J is TRBJ1-2, with D hard to call. The sequenced material came from glioma tissue, nonneoplastic brain tissue, or PBMCs (not recorded which). This TCR came from a human donor with low-grade glioma or glioblastoma, undergoing nonglioma brain surgery, or in good health (not recorded which). The CDR3 region has the DNA TGTGCCAGCAGCTTCTGTGCTTATGGCTACACCTTC. Its protein is CASSFCAYGYTF.